The 8 T cell receptor beta chains below come from one sample, sequenced in a study of tissue T cells after allogeneic stem cell transplantation. Stated time point: mouse harvest day 7 after allogeneic transplant. Each mouse received 10^7 T-cell-depleted marrow cells plus 10^6 splenic CD5+ T cells by tail vein. TCRdb's copy holds only in-frame clones and misses some; the assay was immunoSEQ multiplex PCR. The top ten hold around 7.6% of the sample, which has around 6,200 clones, less than 65% seen once. The specimen sequenced was gut tissue. Receptors originate from a female BALB/c mouse given C57BL/6 T cells with graft-versus-host disease after an allogeneic hematopoietic cell transplant.

For this clone: Gene names are the mouse ones. The CDR3 end is not reached by the read, which stops 1 residue before it; the germline J gene fills it in. The chain is built from TRBV3 and TRBJ1-4, with D possibly matching TRBD1 (6 bases). Trimming shortened V by 1 base and J by 3 bases, and 9 bases separated the two germline ends. The CDR3 consists of 15 residues. CDR1 SNHLY and CDR2 FYNGKV come from the germline V gene (reference sequence). Partial CDR3 DNA: TGTGCCAGCAGCTTAGAGGGGACAACCAACGAAAGATTATTT. The encoded protein is CASSLEGTTNERLF. The full CDR3 sequence reads CASSLEGTTNERLFF. The complete variable domain, with remaining parts taken from reference TRBV3 and TRBJ1-4, reads GPKVLQIPSHQIIDMGQMVTLNCDPVSNHLYFYWYKQILGQQMEFLVNFYNGKVMEKSKLFKDQFSVERPDGSYFTLKIQPTALEDSAVYFCASSLEGTTNERLFFGHGTKLSVL.

As to this clone: These gene names are mouse names. The read comes to an end 1 residue before the CDR3 does, leaving the germline J gene to fill in the end. The J gene is TRBJ2-3, the V gene TRBV29; tentative D call: TRBD2 (6 bases). The germline CDR1 and CDR2 sequences are MSHET and SYDVDS. CDR3 length: 15 residues. Trimming shortened V by 6 bases and J by 0 bases, and 13 bases separated the two germline ends. The CDR3 sequence: CASSPGTTSAETLYF. CDR3 DNA (partial): TGTGCTAGCAGCCCCGGGACTACTAGTGCAGAAACGCTGTAT.

To note about this clone: Germline and genes: mouse. The read halts 1 residue ahead of the CDR3 end, with the missing end drawn from the germline J gene. This chain links TRBV5 with TRBJ2-3, with unresolved D. The CDR3 is made up of 14 amino acids. The V gene's germline CDR1 is LGHNA and CDR2 YNLKQL (reference sequence). V lost 0 bases to trimming and J lost 0 bases, with 4 bases between them. This chain's CDR3 is CASSQEGSAETLYF. The CDR3 DNA, read in part, is TGTGCCAGCAGCCAAGAGGGAAGTGCAGAAACGCTGTAT.

This clone was detected a few times. All gene names here are mouse names. Read sequence stops 1 residue before the CDR3 end, and the germline J gene provides the missing end. The chain has TRBV13-2 and TRBJ2-7; maybe TRBD2 (7 bases). V lost 5 bases to trimming and J lost 3 bases, with 9 bases between them. The V gene's germline CDR1 is NNHNN and CDR2 SYGAGS (reference sequence). The CDR3 totals 12 residues. CDR3 bases read: TGTGCCAGCGGGAGGGGGGGCTATGAACAGTAC. Translated, it gives CASGRGGYEQY. The CDR3 in its entirety is CASGRGGYEQYF.

This clone is medium-sized by share. Mouse gene names apply. The read terminates 1 residue before the CDR3 end, so the remaining end is supplied by the germline J gene. The chain links TRBV12-1 to TRBJ2-1; 10 nucleotides match TRBD1. This CDR3 contains 15 residues. Trimming took 1 base from V and 3 from J; bases not matched to a gene: 2. The germline V gene encodes CDR1 SGHSN and CDR2 HYEKVE. This CDR3 reads CASSLGTGVYAEQFF. CDR3 bases read: TGTGCCAGCTCTCTGGGGACAGGGGTCTATGCTGAGCAGTTC.

The table lists this clone with a few counts. Gene names denote mouse genes. The read terminates 1 residue before the CDR3 end, so the remaining end is supplied by the germline J gene. This chain joins TRBV26 and TRBJ2-5; 12 bases map to TRBD2. CDR1 and CDR2 (germline): KGHPV, FQNQEV (reference sequence). The trim removed 6 bases at V and 6 bases at J, leaving 4 bases unmatched. This CDR3 has 14 amino acids. The chain's CDR3 is CASRRLGGQDTQYF. The covered CDR3 bases are TGTGCCAGCAGACGACTGGGGGGGCAGGACACCCAGTAC.

As concerns this clone: The listed genes are named as in mouse. The read terminates 1 residue before the CDR3 end, so the remaining end is supplied by the germline J gene. V usage is TRBV26 and J usage is TRBJ1-1, with D perhaps matching TRBD1 (5 bases). V shed 4 bases and J shed 4 bases, with 13 bases lying between them. Germline values: CDR1 KGHPV, CDR2 FQNQEV (reference sequence). CDR3 length: 14 residues. The sequenced CDR3 bases are TGTGCCAGCAGTCCCGGCAGGGCGGGCACAGAAGTCTTC. Its translation is CASSPGRAGTEVF. The whole CDR3 is CASSPGRAGTEVFF. The variable domain in full, completed from reference TRBV26 and TRBJ1-1, reads NSKVIQTPRYLVKGQGQKAKMRCIPEKGHPVVFWYQQNKNNEFKFLINFQNQEVLQQIDMTEKRFSAECPSNSPCSLEIQSSEAGDSALYLCASSPGRAGTEVFFGKGTRLTVV.

This clone turned up a few times. Gene names denote mouse genes. The read finishes 1 residue shy of the CDR3 end, and the germline J gene is used to complete it. V usage is TRBV13-3 and J usage is TRBJ2-7, with D possibly being TRBD1 or TRBD2 (5 bases each). The CDR3 has 14 residues. The V and J ends lost 3 bases and 1 base respectively, with 11 bases between them. CDR1 is NNHDY, CDR2 SYVADS, per germline. The CDR3 here is CASSGRDGSYEQYF. Partial CDR3 DNA: TGTGCCAGCAGTGGCCGGGACGGATCCTATGAACAGTAC.